These T cell receptor beta chains were read from a single sample in a study of cytomegalovirus exposure and HLA in healthy donors. The table came from immunoSEQ multiplex PCR; TCRdb's copy has only in-frame clones and leaves some out. Of around 99,000 clones listed, 82% were seen once; the top ten hold 2% to 3%. Sequenced: PBMCs. The receptors originated from a man aged 30 to 39 in good health and CMV-seropositive. Each CDR3 is given with its conserved first and last residue. The order of the fields is clone size, V gene, D gene, J gene, CDR3 protein, CDR3 DNA. A D gene is named only where the DNA matches it firmly. The listing skips clone size in some rows; elsewhere it reads once, few, many or a size class.

>once|TRBV5-1|.|TRBJ2-2
CASSLSGKGAGELFF
TGCGCCAGCAGCTTGTCAGGGAAGGGCGCCGGGGAGCTGTTTTTT
>.|TRBV6-1|.|TRBJ2-1
CASSERTGGGGGGEQFF
TGTGCCAGCAGTGAACGAACCGGTGGGGGGGGAGGGGGTGAGCAGTTCTTC
>.|TRBV5-6|TRBD1|TRBJ1-1
CASSLSPGQDLVEAFF
TGTGCCAGCAGCTTGAGTCCGGGACAGGACCTTGTTGAAGCTTTCTTT
>.|TRBV7-9|.|TRBJ1-3
CASSSGWFGNTIYF
TGTGCCAGCAGCTCCGGTTGGTTCGGAAACACCATATATTTT
>.|TRBV10-3|TRBD2|TRBJ2-7
CAISVRGEQYF
TGTGCCATCAGTGTGCGGGGGGAGCAGTACTTC
>.|TRBV2|.|TRBJ1-4
CASRWAWEGTTNEKLFF
TGTGCCAGCAGGTGGGCCTGGGAGGGGACAACTAATGAAAAACTGTTTTTT
>.|TRBV30|.|TRBJ2-6
CAWGFAGANGLTF
TGTGCCTGGGGTTTCGCTGGGGCCAACGGCCTGACTTTC
>.|TRBV27|.|TRBJ2-1
CASSRPGTHNEQFF
TGTGCCAGCAGCAGGCCTGGCACCCACAATGAGCAGTTCTTC
>.|TRBV6-5|.|TRBJ2-7
CASSYSWSSSSYEQYF
TGTGCCAGCAGTTACTCCTGGAGCTCCTCCTCCTACGAGCAGTACTTC
>.|TRBV4-1|.|TRBJ2-4
CASSQGVLARNKNIQYF
TGCGCCAGCAGCCAAGGGGTTCTAGCGCGGAACAAAAACATTCAGTACTTC
>.|TRBV15|TRBD1|TRBJ2-5
CATSINTGGGGETQYF
TGTGCCACCAGCATTAATACAGGGGGCGGAGGAGAGACCCAGTACTTC
>.|TRBV7-8|TRBD1|TRBJ1-5
CASSPDRDQPQHF
TGTGCCAGCAGCCCCGACAGGGATCAGCCCCAGCATTTT
>.|TRBV27|TRBD1|TRBJ2-1
CASSWSGGINEQFF
TGTGCCAGCAGTTGGTCAGGGGGCATCAATGAGCAGTTCTTC
>.|TRBV5-1|.|TRBJ1-2
CASSLGHQYGYTF
TGCGCCAGCAGCTTGGGACATCAGTATGGCTACACCTTC
>.|TRBV10-3|.|TRBJ2-2
CAISVGQGNTGELFF
TGTGCCATCAGTGTAGGGCAGGGTAACACCGGGGAGCTGTTTTTT
>.|TRBV10-3|.|TRBJ2-7
CAISDPRAREAFYEQYF
TGTGCCATCAGTGACCCGAGGGCCAGGGAGGCGTTCTACGAGCAGTACTTC
>once|TRBV6-1|.|TRBJ1-5
CASSAFTGSYSNQPQHF
TGTGCCAGCAGTGCCTTCACAGGGTCTTATAGCAATCAGCCCCAGCATTTT
>.|TRBV2|.|TRBJ2-3
CASSEGPRPSTDTQYF
TGTGCCAGCAGTGAAGGTCCTAGGCCGTCTACAGATACGCAGTATTTT
>.|TRBV7-2|TRBD1|TRBJ2-1
CASSSGTGFYNEQFF
TGTGCCAGCAGCTCCGGGACAGGGTTCTACAATGAGCAGTTCTTC
>.|TRBV2|TRBD1|TRBJ2-7
CASSASSGTGVEQYF
TGTGCCAGCAGTGCATCCTCCGGGACAGGAGTCGAGCAGTACTTC
>few|TRBV2|TRBD1|TRBJ1-2
CASIWQGGEGYTF
TGTGCCAGCATCTGGCAGGGGGGAGAGGGCTACACCTTC
>.|TRBV5-4|.|TRBJ2-7
CASSLGRDKVGYEQYF
TGTGCCAGCAGCTTGGGACGGGACAAGGTGGGCTACGAGCAGTACTTC
>.|TRBV19|.|TRBJ2-7
CASSKQLLDEQYF
TGTGCCAGTAGCAAACAGCTCCTTGACGAGCAGTACTTC
>.|TRBV6-6|.|TRBJ1-1
CATRDSTLNTEAFF
TGTGCCACCAGAGACAGTACCTTGAACACTGAAGCTTTCTTT
>.|TRBV7-9|.|TRBJ2-7
CASSSEETYYEQYF
TGTGCCAGCAGCTCCGAGGAGACCTACTACGAGCAGTACTTC
>.|TRBV29-1|TRBD2|TRBJ2-3
CSVVPGLAGDTQYF
TGCAGCGTAGTCCCGGGACTAGCGGGGGATACGCAGTATTTT
>.|TRBV19|TRBD1|TRBJ1-2
CASWRQGSNYGYTF
TGTGCCAGCTGGAGACAGGGATCTAACTATGGCTACACCTTC
>once|TRBV2|TRBD1|TRBJ2-7
CASRAGGYEQYF
TGTGCCAGCAGGGCAGGGGGCTACGAGCAGTACTTC